The rows below give T cell receptor beta chains drawn from one sample of a study of control samples from healthy donors and cancer patients. Profiling relied on immunoSEQ multiplex PCR, and the TCRdb table lists in-frame clones only, not all of them. The repertoire holds 180,000 or so clones, with 90% to 95% as singletons. The sample taken for sequencing was blood. These receptors originate from a woman aged 55 to 70 in good health. Both conserved end residues are part of each CDR3. D genes are given only for firm matches. The size entry is marked missing in some rows and otherwise reads once, few, many or a size class.

v_gene: TRBV19
len: 14
abundance: .
d_gene: TRBD1
j_gene: TRBJ1-1
CDR3nt: TGTGCCAGTAGTAAACAGGGGGGTGGTTCTGAAGCTTTCTTT
CDR3aa: CASSKQGGGSEAFF

v_gene: TRBV7-2
len: 13
abundance: .
d_gene: .
j_gene: TRBJ2-2
CDR3nt: TGTGCCAGCAGCTTAGGGCGGTTCGGGGAGCTGTTTTTT
CDR3aa: CASSLGRFGELFF

v_gene: TRBV9
len: 14
abundance: .
d_gene: TRBD1
j_gene: TRBJ1-1
CDR3nt: TGTGCCAGCAGCCTCGGGACAGCGAACACTGAAGCTTTCTTT
CDR3aa: CASSLGTANTEAFF

v_gene: TRBV6-2/TRBV6-3
len: 17
abundance: .
d_gene: TRBD1
j_gene: TRBJ1-6
CDR3nt: TGTGCCAGCAGTAGAGGACTCGGGACAGGGGTGGCTTCACCCCTCCACTTT
CDR3aa: CASSRGLGTGVASPLHF

v_gene: TRBV18
len: 14
abundance: .
d_gene: .
j_gene: TRBJ1-2
CDR3nt: TGTGCCAGCTCACCACAAGGGGAGAACTATGGCTACACCTTC
CDR3aa: CASSPQGENYGYTF

v_gene: TRBV5-1
len: 16
abundance: .
d_gene: .
j_gene: TRBJ2-3
CDR3nt: TGCGCCAGCAGCCCCGGATGGCAGTCTACCACAGATACGCAGTATTTT
CDR3aa: CASSPGWQSTTDTQYF

v_gene: TRBV7-9
len: 15
abundance: .
d_gene: TRBD1
j_gene: TRBJ1-4
CDR3nt: TGTGCCAGCAGTCCCGGGGACAGTTTTGATGAAAAACTGTTTTTT
CDR3aa: CASSPGDSFDEKLFF

v_gene: TRBV7-2
len: 19
abundance: .
d_gene: TRBD1
j_gene: TRBJ1-4
CDR3nt: TGTGCCAGCAGCTTAGTATTGGGGACAGGGATCGCAACTAATGAAAAACTGTTTTTT
CDR3aa: CASSLVLGTGIATNEKLFF

v_gene: TRBV5-5
len: 12
abundance: .
d_gene: TRBD2
j_gene: TRBJ2-3
CDR3nt: TGTGCCAGCAGAGTAGCGGGGGGTCCGCTGCATTTT
CDR3aa: CASRVAGGPLHF

v_gene: TRBV6-4
len: 13
abundance: .
d_gene: .
j_gene: TRBJ1-5
CDR3nt: TGTGCCAGCAGTAGGGATAGCAATCAGCCCCAGCATTTT
CDR3aa: CASSRDSNQPQHF

v_gene: TRBV5-4
len: 17
abundance: .
d_gene: TRBD2
j_gene: TRBJ2-7
CDR3nt: TGTGCCAGCAGCTTGCTCTCGGGGGGGCGAAGAAACTACGAGCAGTACTTC
CDR3aa: CASSLLSGGRRNYEQYF

v_gene: TRBV5-1
len: 15
abundance: .
d_gene: .
j_gene: TRBJ1-2
CDR3nt: TGCGCCAGCAGCTTGGGTTCGGGGACTAACTATGGCTACACCTTC
CDR3aa: CASSLGSGTNYGYTF

v_gene: TRBV11-2
len: 12
abundance: .
d_gene: .
j_gene: TRBJ2-2
CDR3nt: TGTGCCAGCAGCCGGAACACCGGGGAGCCGTTTTTT
CDR3aa: CASSRNTGEPFF

v_gene: TRBV6-6
len: 11
abundance: .
d_gene: .
j_gene: TRBJ1-2
CDR3nt: TGTGCCAGCACAGCAAACTATGGCTACACCTTC
CDR3aa: CASTANYGYTF

v_gene: TRBV27
len: 15
abundance: once
d_gene: .
j_gene: TRBJ1-1
CDR3nt: TGTGCCAGCAGTTTTCAGGGAGGGAGGGGCACTGAAGCTTTCTTT
CDR3aa: CASSFQGGRGTEAFF

v_gene: TRBV6-6
len: 15
abundance: .
d_gene: .
j_gene: TRBJ2-2
CDR3nt: TGTGCCAGCAGTTACCCCGTGCGGAACACCGGGGAGCTGTTTTTT
CDR3aa: CASSYPVRNTGELFF

v_gene: TRBV6-5
len: 14
abundance: .
d_gene: .
j_gene: TRBJ1-2
CDR3nt: TGTGCCAGCAGTTACTCAGGGGGGGACTATGGCTACACCTTC
CDR3aa: CASSYSGGDYGYTF

v_gene: TRBV11-3
len: 14
abundance: .
d_gene: .
j_gene: TRBJ2-1
CDR3nt: TGTGCCAGCAGCCCTGGAAACCGGGCATCTGAGCAGTTCTTC
CDR3aa: CASSPGNRASEQFF

v_gene: TRBV21-1
len: 17
abundance: .
d_gene: .
j_gene: TRBJ1-1
CDR3nt: TGTGCCAGCATCACAGGGTCCCCTGTGGGGGTGAACACTGAAGCTTTCTTT
CDR3aa: CASITGSPVGVNTEAFF

v_gene: TRBV9
len: 18
abundance: .
d_gene: TRBD2
j_gene: TRBJ2-2
CDR3nt: TGTGCCAGCAGCTCGAGACTAGCGGGTGTAGGCAACACCGGGGAGCTGTTTTTT
CDR3aa: CASSSRLAGVGNTGELFF

v_gene: TRBV18
len: 13
abundance: .
d_gene: .
j_gene: TRBJ1-1
CDR3nt: TGTGCCAGCTCACCAATTACTAATACTGAAGCTTTCTTT
CDR3aa: CASSPITNTEAFF

v_gene: TRBV19
len: 15
abundance: .
d_gene: TRBD1
j_gene: TRBJ1-2
CDR3nt: TGTGCCAGTAGTAACCGACAGGGGGCGCGGTATGGCTACACCTTC
CDR3aa: CASSNRQGARYGYTF

v_gene: TRBV7-2
len: 15
abundance: .
d_gene: .
j_gene: TRBJ1-2
CDR3nt: TGTGCCAGCAGCTTAAGGATCGGGGACCCCCAAGGCTACACCTTC
CDR3aa: CASSLRIGDPQGYTF

v_gene: TRBV25-1
len: 17
abundance: .
d_gene: TRBD2
j_gene: TRBJ2-2
CDR3nt: TGTGCCAGCAGTGGGATTAGCGGGGGGGCGGACACCGGGGAGCTGTTTTTT
CDR3aa: CASSGISGGADTGELFF

v_gene: TRBV6-6
len: 11
abundance: .
d_gene: .
j_gene: TRBJ2-4
CDR3nt: TGTGCCAGCAGTTACTCGGGGGGCGCCGACTTC
CDR3aa: CASSYSGGADF

v_gene: TRBV10-3
len: 16
abundance: .
d_gene: .
j_gene: TRBJ1-1
CDR3nt: TGTGCCATCAGTGAGAGGGGGGGCGCGGGGAACACTGAAGCTTTCTTT
CDR3aa: CAISERGGAGNTEAFF

v_gene: TRBV5-4
len: 14
abundance: .
d_gene: .
j_gene: TRBJ1-1
CDR3nt: TGTGCCAGCAGCTTCGGGACGGGAGGGACTGAAGCTTTCTTT
CDR3aa: CASSFGTGGTEAFF

v_gene: TRBV18
len: 19
abundance: .
d_gene: TRBD2
j_gene: TRBJ2-5
CDR3nt: TGTGCCAGCTCACCATCCGGGACTAGCGGGGGGCCGAGGCAAGAGACCCAGTACTTC
CDR3aa: CASSPSGTSGGPRQETQYF

v_gene: TRBV7-8
len: 16
abundance: .
d_gene: TRBD1
j_gene: TRBJ2-7
CDR3nt: TGTGCCAGCAGCTTTTTCATGGCAGGGGGAACCTACGAGCAGTACTTC
CDR3aa: CASSFFMAGGTYEQYF

v_gene: TRBV11-2
len: 13
abundance: .
d_gene: .
j_gene: TRBJ1-5
CDR3nt: TGTGCCAGCAGCCCTCATTTAAATCAGCCCCAGCATTTT
CDR3aa: CASSPHLNQPQHF

v_gene: TRBV6-2/TRBV6-3
len: 13
abundance: .
d_gene: .
j_gene: TRBJ1-2
CDR3nt: TGTGCCAGCAGTACCGCGGAGGTTGGGGGCTACACCTTC
CDR3aa: CASSTAEVGGYTF

v_gene: TRBV7-2
len: 15
abundance: .
d_gene: .
j_gene: TRBJ1-5
CDR3nt: TGTGCCAGCAGCTTAGCGGCAGGGCCCTATCAGCCCCAGCATTTT
CDR3aa: CASSLAAGPYQPQHF

v_gene: TRBV24-1
len: 15
abundance: .
d_gene: TRBD1
j_gene: TRBJ2-3
CDR3nt: TGTGCCACCAGTCCGGCCAGGGGGCATATAGATACGCAGTATTTT
CDR3aa: CATSPARGHIDTQYF

v_gene: TRBV19
len: 14
abundance: .
d_gene: TRBD1
j_gene: TRBJ1-5
CDR3nt: TGTGCCAGTAGTAGGGGACAGGCGGGCCAGCCCCAGCATTTT
CDR3aa: CASSRGQAGQPQHF

v_gene: TRBV5-1
len: 14
abundance: .
d_gene: .
j_gene: TRBJ2-7
CDR3nt: TGCGCCAGCAGCTTGGTGGGGGGAACGGGCGAGCAGTACTTC
CDR3aa: CASSLVGGTGEQYF

v_gene: TRBV6-5
len: 15
abundance: once
d_gene: TRBD1
j_gene: TRBJ1-4
CDR3nt: TGTGCCAGCAGTCGGGACAGTGCAACTAATGAAAAACTGTTTTTT
CDR3aa: CASSRDSATNEKLFF

v_gene: TRBV18
len: 13
abundance: .
d_gene: TRBD1
j_gene: TRBJ2-5
CDR3nt: TGTGCCAGCTCCACACAGGGGGCGGAGACCCAGTACTTC
CDR3aa: CASSTQGAETQYF

v_gene: TRBV7-8
len: 14
abundance: .
d_gene: .
j_gene: TRBJ1-6
CDR3nt: TGTGCCAGCAGCTTAGGACAAGCCCATTCACCCCTCCACTTT
CDR3aa: CASSLGQAHSPLHF

v_gene: TRBV19
len: 19
abundance: .
d_gene: .
j_gene: TRBJ1-2
CDR3nt: TGTGCCAGTAGTATGTATGGGACGGATAACGAATTCGCTAACTATGGCTACACCTTC
CDR3aa: CASSMYGTDNEFANYGYTF

v_gene: TRBV2
len: 13
abundance: .
d_gene: TRBD1
j_gene: TRBJ1-5
CDR3nt: TGTGCCAGCAGCGGACAGGGAAATCAGCCCCAGCATTTT
CDR3aa: CASSGQGNQPQHF

v_gene: TRBV10-3
len: 16
abundance: .
d_gene: TRBD2
j_gene: TRBJ2-3
CDR3nt: TGTGCCATCAGCGCGGGACTAGCGGGGTCCGGGGATACGCAGTATTTT
CDR3aa: CAISAGLAGSGDTQYF

v_gene: TRBV7-9
len: 15
abundance: .
d_gene: .
j_gene: TRBJ1-3
CDR3nt: TGTGCCAGCAGCTTAAACCCAGGCTCTGGAAACACCATATATTTT
CDR3aa: CASSLNPGSGNTIYF

v_gene: TRBV5-1
len: 13
abundance: .
d_gene: .
j_gene: TRBJ1-6
CDR3nt: TGCGCCAGCAGCGGGGCCGTTAATTCACCCCTCCACTTT
CDR3aa: CASSGAVNSPLHF

v_gene: TRBV9
len: 14
abundance: .
d_gene: TRBD1
j_gene: TRBJ1-2
CDR3nt: TGTGCCAGCAGCGTCGGGACAGGGTGGAATGGCTACACCTTC
CDR3aa: CASSVGTGWNGYTF

v_gene: TRBV9
len: 14
abundance: .
d_gene: .
j_gene: TRBJ1-2
CDR3nt: TGTGCCAGCAGCGTAGATTCAGGGGCCGGTGGCTACACCTTC
CDR3aa: CASSVDSGAGGYTF